These T cell receptor beta chains were read from a single sample in a study of CD8 T cells in Susac syndrome. MiXCR was run by TCRdb on the immunoSEQ multiplex PCR reads, yielding one entry per CDR3 protein. The top ten clones hold about 0.093% of a sample with roughly 200,000 distinct CDR3 sequences, approximately 94% of them seen once. Sequences were obtained from CD4+ T cells from PBMCs. All receptors derive from a human donor with multiple sclerosis. CDR3s include the opening cysteine and the closing phenylalanine or tryptophan.

v_call	j_call	cdr3_aa
TRBV13	TRBJ2-5	CASSFPGGGQETQYF
TRBV30	TRBJ1-2	CAWRSNLRAVDRLYGYTF
TRBV5-4	TRBJ1-6	CASSLGPTGISYNSPLHF
TRBV5-1	TRBJ2-1	CASSSMTSGANNEQFF
TRBV7-7	TRBJ2-7	CASSPGQGAGEQYF
TRBV5-1	TRBJ2-7	CASRVQGAYEQYF
TRBV29-1	TRBJ1-2	CSSSAGPGYTF
TRBV7-9	TRBJ1-1	CASSLVTAPLRDRGTEAFF
TRBV2	TRBJ1-2	CASSEGPLHYGYTF
TRBV7-2	TRBJ1-3	CASSLAGAIYF
TRBV7-9	TRBJ1-2	CATQQGPFNYGYTF
TRBV20-1	TRBJ2-3	CSAGGQIHSTDTQYF
TRBV12-3/TRBV12-4	TRBJ2-3	CASSFGGKLDTQYF
TRBV2	TRBJ2-1	CASKEGGFNEQFF
TRBV7-2	TRBJ2-7	CASSGRDRGNEQYF
TRBV12-3/TRBV12-4	TRBJ2-2	CASSRGQGDTGELFF
TRBV5-1	TRBJ2-6	CASSLVPISGANVLTF
TRBV28	TRBJ1-1	CASSPPRGTEAFF
TRBV20-1	TRBJ2-7	CSAKRQADEQYF
TRBV20-1	TRBJ2-7	CSAPLQGYEQYF
TRBV5-1	TRBJ2-5	CASSPDGQETQYF
TRBV20-1	TRBJ2-7	CSARVPVGEQYF
TRBV30	TRBJ1-1	CAWSRDSEAFF
TRBV9	TRBJ1-1	CASSTGGSQKNTEAFF
TRBV7-9	TRBJ1-2	CASSSSYRDRGFYGYTF
TRBV12-3/TRBV12-4	TRBJ2-1	CASSLAGGPNEQFF
TRBV28	TRBJ2-5	CASRPGGETQYF
TRBV19	TRBJ2-3	CASTRVAYTDTQYF
TRBV7-9	TRBJ1-4	CASSRADAATNEKLFF
TRBV20-1	TRBJ2-5	CSARLLAAPKETQYF
TRBV4-2	TRBJ2-1	CASSQEVTSYNEQFF
TRBV29-1	TRBJ1-3	CSVGTSSGNTIYF
TRBV2	TRBJ2-2	CASRPENTGELFF
TRBV19	TRBJ1-2	CATGTGVYGYTF
TRBV28	TRBJ2-5	CATHDGETQYF
TRBV25-1	TRBJ1-2	CATQGIYGYTF
TRBV19	TRBJ2-3	CASRGQGTDTQYF
TRBV12-3/TRBV12-4	TRBJ2-3	CASKPFPGGTDTQYF
TRBV24-1	TRBJ2-1	CATSDWSGQGADEQFF
TRBV11-1	TRBJ2-7	CASSLYRGLGEQYF
TRBV3-1	TRBJ2-5	CASSQKVTVGTQYF